Given below is one T cell receptor (beta chain) in context. Its antigen remains unknown. These data are taken from a study of cytomegalovirus exposure and HLA in healthy donors. Study-level findings and limits: There were 150 to 200 TCR beta chains listed as cytomegalovirus-associated.

Both 60 Vbeta primers and 13 Jbeta primers went into the PCR. TCRdb keeps only in-frame clones here, not all; method: immunoSEQ multiplex PCR. The sample includes 55,000 to 65,000 clones, around four fifths of them seen just once. V shed 2 bases and J 7 bases; nucleotides not matched to a gene: 12. Germline values: CDR1 SGHAT, CDR2 FQNNGV. The CDR3 runs to 17 residues. The chain joins TRBV11-2 to TRBJ1-2, with TRBD1 matching over 11 bases. The specimen sequenced was PBMCs. This TCR was recovered from a woman between 25 and 40 years old in good health and CMV-seronegative. DNA for the CDR3: TGTGCCAGCAGCTTACTGATTCTGAGCGGGACAGGGGGTGGCTACACCTTC. As protein: CASSLLILSGTGGGYTF.